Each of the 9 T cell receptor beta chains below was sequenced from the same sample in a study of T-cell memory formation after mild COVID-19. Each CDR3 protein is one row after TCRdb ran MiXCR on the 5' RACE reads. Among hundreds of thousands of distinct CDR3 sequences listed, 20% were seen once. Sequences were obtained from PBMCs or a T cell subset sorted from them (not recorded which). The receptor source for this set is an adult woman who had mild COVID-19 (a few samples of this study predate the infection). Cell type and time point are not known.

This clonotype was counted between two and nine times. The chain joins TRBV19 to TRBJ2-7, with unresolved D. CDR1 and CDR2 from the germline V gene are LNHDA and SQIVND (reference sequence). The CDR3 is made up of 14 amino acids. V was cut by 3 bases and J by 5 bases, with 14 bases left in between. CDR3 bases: TGTGCCAGTAGTATCACCAGGCTCCTAGACGAGCAGTACTTC. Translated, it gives CASSITRLLDEQYF.

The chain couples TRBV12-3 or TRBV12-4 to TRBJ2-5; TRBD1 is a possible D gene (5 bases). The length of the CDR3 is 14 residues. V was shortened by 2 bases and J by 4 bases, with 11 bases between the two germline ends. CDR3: CASSLFQGSETQYF. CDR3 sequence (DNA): TGTGCCAGCAGTTTATTCCAGGGTTCAGAGACCCAGTACTTC.

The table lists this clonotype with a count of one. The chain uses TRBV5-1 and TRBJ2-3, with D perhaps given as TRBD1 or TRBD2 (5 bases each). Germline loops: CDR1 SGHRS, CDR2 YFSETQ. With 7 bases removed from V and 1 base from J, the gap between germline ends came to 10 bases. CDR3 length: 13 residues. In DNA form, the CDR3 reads TGCGCCAGCTCGGGGCAGGGCACAGATACGCAGTATTTT. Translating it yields CASSGQGTDTQYF.

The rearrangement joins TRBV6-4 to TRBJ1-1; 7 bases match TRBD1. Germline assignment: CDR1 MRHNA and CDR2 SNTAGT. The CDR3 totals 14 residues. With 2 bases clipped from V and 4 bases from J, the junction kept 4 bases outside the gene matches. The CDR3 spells CASSDDPGGTEAFF. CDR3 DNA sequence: TGTGCCAGCAGTGACGATCCAGGGGGCACTGAAGCTTTCTTT.

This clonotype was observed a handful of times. CDR3 sequence (DNA): TGTGCCAGCAGCTTCCAGGCGGGAGGGCCTAGTCTCAATGAGCAGTTCTTC. This codes for CASSFQAGGPSLNEQFF. The genes are TRBV7-8 and TRBJ2-1; 9 positions match TRBD2. The CDR3 totals 17 residues. J lost 6 bases, V lost 3 bases, and 12 bases had no gene match. CDR1 is SGHVS and CDR2 is FQNEAQ in the germline V gene.

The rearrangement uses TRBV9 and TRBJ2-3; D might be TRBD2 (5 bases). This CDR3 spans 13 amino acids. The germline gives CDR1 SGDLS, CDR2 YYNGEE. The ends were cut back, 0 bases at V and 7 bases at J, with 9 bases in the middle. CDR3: CASSVVPGNTQYF. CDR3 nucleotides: TGTGCCAGCAGCGTAGTGCCGGGAAATACGCAGTATTTT.

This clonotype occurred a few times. The CDR3 region has the DNA TGCGCCAGCAGCCAAGATGTCGGGCAGGGGGCCTACGAGCAGTACTTC. As protein: CASSQDVGQGAYEQYF. V gene TRBV4-1 combines with J gene TRBJ2-7; 7 nucleotides line up with TRBD1. The CDR3 contains 16 residues. The V gene's germline CDR1 is MGHRA and CDR2 YSYEKL. Trimming removed 0 bases from V and 2 bases from J; junction bases left unmatched: 7.

The CDR3 spells CASSTTPGGSYEQYF. The DNA for the CDR3 is TGTGCCAGCAGTACTACCCCTGGGGGGTCCTACGAGCAGTACTTC. The chain has TRBV7-3 and TRBJ2-7, with TRBD2 as a possible D gene (6 bases). Trimming took off 6 bases at V and 1 base at J, with 16 bases between the two ends. Germline CDR1 and CDR2: SGHTA and FQGTGA. The CDR3 consists of 15 residues.

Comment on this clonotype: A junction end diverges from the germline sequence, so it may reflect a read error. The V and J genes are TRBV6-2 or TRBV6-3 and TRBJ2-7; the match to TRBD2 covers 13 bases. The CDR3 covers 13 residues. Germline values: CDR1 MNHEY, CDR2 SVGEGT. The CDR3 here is CAGRTSGSHEQYF. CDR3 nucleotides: TGTGCCGGCAGGACTAGCGGGAGCCACGAGCAGTACTTC.